Listed below are T cell receptor beta chains from one sample, sequenced in a study of blood T cell repertoires in COVID-19. Assay used: immunoSEQ multiplex PCR; TCRdb lists only in-frame clones, some missing. The sample lists roughly 150,000 clones, roughly 80% seen once, with approximately 10% in the top ten. Sequencing was done on a sample of peripheral blood. These receptors all come from a man between 65 and 85 years old with active or convalescent COVID-19. Both conserved end residues are trimmed from each CDR3. Fields, in order: J gene, clone size, V gene, CDR3 protein. Expanded clones are given a class, and other clones once, few, many or no size at all.

J: TRBJ2-2; size: -; V: TRBV7-2; CDR3: ASSFRGRIEDGELF
J: TRBJ1-2; size: once; V: TRBV28; CDR3: ASSLTGGFYGYT
J: TRBJ1-1; size: -; V: TRBV11-2; CDR3: ASRTGTPSQEAF
J: TRBJ2-3; size: -; V: TRBV18; CDR3: ASTPQGGGTDTQY
J: TRBJ2-7; size: -; V: TRBV7-3; CDR3: ASSLRLAGPYEQY
J: TRBJ2-7; size: -; V: TRBV15; CDR3: ATSRANSGAYEQY
J: TRBJ2-7; size: -; V: TRBV19; CDR3: ASSSRVPTYEQY
J: TRBJ1-1; size: few; V: TRBV28; CDR3: ASSSTGFTEAF
J: TRBJ2-1; size: -; V: TRBV27; CDR3: ASSWQGLGYNEQF
J: TRBJ2-7; size: -; V: TRBV28; CDR3: ASGQRGGGYEQY
J: TRBJ1-1; size: -; V: TRBV3-1/TRBV3-2; CDR3: ASSPNLNWRAF
J: TRBJ2-1; size: -; V: TRBV18; CDR3: ASSPTTVHNEQF
J: TRBJ1-6; size: -; V: TRBV25-1; CDR3: ASSEYPGGKGSPLH
J: TRBJ2-1; size: -; V: TRBV5-1; CDR3: ASSLGVGRYNEQF
J: TRBJ1-1; size: few; V: TRBV18; CDR3: ASSPQAGNTEAF
J: TRBJ2-7; size: -; V: TRBV7-2; CDR3: ASSLASSREQY
J: TRBJ1-6; size: -; V: TRBV28; CDR3: ASSGRGEFIISPLH
J: TRBJ2-7; size: -; V: TRBV5-1; CDR3: ASSGARERFYEQY
J: TRBJ1-5; size: -; V: TRBV6-4; CDR3: ADRTVAKPQH
J: TRBJ1-6; size: once; V: TRBV5-8; CDR3: ASSPDRGHNSPLH
J: TRBJ1-2; size: -; V: TRBV5-1; CDR3: ASSLQGADGYT
J: TRBJ1-2; size: -; V: TRBV18; CDR3: ASSPPRGFNYGYT
J: TRBJ1-2; size: -; V: TRBV15; CDR3: ATSRARGQNYGYT
J: TRBJ1-1; size: -; V: TRBV12-5; CDR3: ASGSRLGGTEAF
J: TRBJ2-1; size: once; V: TRBV6-2/TRBV6-3; CDR3: ASSYQPGQGALSSYNEQF
J: TRBJ2-2; size: -; V: TRBV19; CDR3: ASPGQGEGELF
J: TRBJ2-1; size: -; V: TRBV30; CDR3: AWSAPGTGVYEQF
J: TRBJ2-1; size: -; V: TRBV11-3; CDR3: ASSSGLAGGGDEQF
J: TRBJ2-7; size: -; V: TRBV12-3/TRBV12-4; CDR3: ASRQGATYEQY
J: TRBJ2-7; size: -; V: TRBV28; CDR3: ASSRGGNEQY
J: TRBJ2-1; size: -; V: TRBV27; CDR3: ASSPGTSGAYNEQF
J: TRBJ2-5; size: -; V: TRBV5-4; CDR3: ASSFGQGTGETQY
J: TRBJ1-6; size: few; V: TRBV2; CDR3: ASYQGRYNSPLH
J: TRBJ2-1; size: once; V: TRBV10-3; CDR3: AIKDGLAGVNEQF
J: TRBJ1-2; size: -; V: TRBV5-1; CDR3: ASSPLGQGATFT
J: TRBJ1-2; size: -; V: TRBV28; CDR3: ASYRQASYT
J: TRBJ1-2; size: -; V: TRBV30; CDR3: AWSWTGLGYT
J: TRBJ2-6; size: -; V: TRBV2; CDR3: ASKWLAGAGANVLT
J: TRBJ1-1; size: -; V: TRBV7-2; CDR3: ASSLNRVWTEAF
J: TRBJ2-7; size: -; V: TRBV7-2; CDR3: ASSHRTGGHEQY
J: TRBJ1-4; size: -; V: TRBV18; CDR3: ASSDSGRDEKLF
J: TRBJ1-5; size: -; V: TRBV2; CDR3: ASRGLLYQPQH
J: TRBJ2-4; size: once; V: TRBV28; CDR3: ASSLYGANVVGAKNIQY
J: TRBJ2-1; size: -; V: TRBV5-6; CDR3: ASSLLRDRGYNEQF
J: TRBJ1-2; size: -; V: TRBV7-6; CDR3: ASSLGGTASNYGYT
J: TRBJ2-5; size: -; V: TRBV28; CDR3: ASSLRPPRGTQY
J: TRBJ1-1; size: -; V: TRBV5-1; CDR3: ASSPVMSETEAF
J: TRBJ1-6; size: -; V: TRBV30; CDR3: AWSTGLSIRSSYNSPLH
J: TRBJ2-7; size: few; V: TRBV7-3; CDR3: ASSLTSGLEQY
J: TRBJ1-2; size: -; V: TRBV7-9; CDR3: ASSLWQEGGYT